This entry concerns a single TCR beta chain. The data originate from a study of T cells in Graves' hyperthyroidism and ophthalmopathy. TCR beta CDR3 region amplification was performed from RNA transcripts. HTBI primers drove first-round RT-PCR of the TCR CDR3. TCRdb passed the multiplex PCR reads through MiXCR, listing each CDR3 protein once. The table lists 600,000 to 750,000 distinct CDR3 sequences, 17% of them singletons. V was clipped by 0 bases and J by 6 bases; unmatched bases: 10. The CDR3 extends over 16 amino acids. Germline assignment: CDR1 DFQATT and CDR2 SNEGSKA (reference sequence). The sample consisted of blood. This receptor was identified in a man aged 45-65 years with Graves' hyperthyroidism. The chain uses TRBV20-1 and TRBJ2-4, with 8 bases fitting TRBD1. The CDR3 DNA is TGCAGTGCTAGAGATCGAAGGACAGGGATCGGAAACATTCAGTACTTC. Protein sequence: CSARDRRTGIGNIQYF.